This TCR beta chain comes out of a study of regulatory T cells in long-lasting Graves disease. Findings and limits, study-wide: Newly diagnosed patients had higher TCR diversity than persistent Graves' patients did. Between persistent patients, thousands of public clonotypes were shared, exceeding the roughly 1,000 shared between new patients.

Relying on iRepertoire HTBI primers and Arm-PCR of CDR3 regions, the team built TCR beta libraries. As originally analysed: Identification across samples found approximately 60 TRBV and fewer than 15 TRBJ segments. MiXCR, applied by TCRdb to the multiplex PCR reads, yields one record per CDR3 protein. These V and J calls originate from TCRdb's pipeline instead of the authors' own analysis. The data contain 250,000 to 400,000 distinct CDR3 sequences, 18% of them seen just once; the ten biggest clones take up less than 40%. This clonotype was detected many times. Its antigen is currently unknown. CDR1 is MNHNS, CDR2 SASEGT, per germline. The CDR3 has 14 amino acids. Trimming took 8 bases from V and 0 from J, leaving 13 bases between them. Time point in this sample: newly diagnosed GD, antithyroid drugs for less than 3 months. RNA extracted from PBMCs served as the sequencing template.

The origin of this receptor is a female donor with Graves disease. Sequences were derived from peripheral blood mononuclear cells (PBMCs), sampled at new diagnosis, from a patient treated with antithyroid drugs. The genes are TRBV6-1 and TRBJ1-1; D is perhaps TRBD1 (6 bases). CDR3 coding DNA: TGTGCCAGCTCTAAGGACAGACTGAACACTGAAGCTTTCTTT. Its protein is CASSKDRLNTEAFF.